This is a list of T cell receptor beta chains from one sample in a study of cytomegalovirus exposure and HLA in healthy donors. Repertoires were generated with immunoSEQ multiplex PCR, while TCRdb's copy carries only in-frame clones and drops some. The sample shows 160,000 or so clones, approximately 75% of them seen only once. Sequenced sample: PBMCs. Receptors originate from a man between 50 and 59 years old in good health and CMV-seropositive. Both conserved end residues are part of each CDR3. The D gene is left open where the match is weak. Some rows have no size entry. The others give once, few or many, or a class for an expanded clone.

-	TRBJ1-2	TRBD1	TRBV11-2	CASSFPPGQGACGYTF	TGTGCCAGCAGCTTTCCTCCGGGACAGGGGGCTTGCGGCTACACCTTC
few	TRBJ1-4	-	TRBV4-3	CASSQFQGWREKLFF	TGCGCCAGCAGCCAATTCCAGGGGTGGAGGGAAAAACTGTTTTTT
-	TRBJ2-1	TRBD2	TRBV25-1	CASSDLGGAYNEQFF	TGTGCCAGCAGTGACCTCGGGGGGGCCTACAATGAGCAGTTCTTC
-	TRBJ1-1	-	TRBV18	CASSPPGVGTEAFF	TGTGCCAGCTCACCACCCGGAGTGGGTACTGAAGCTTTCTTT
once	TRBJ2-3	-	TRBV9	CASSVRGTSTDTQYF	TGTGCCAGCAGCGTACGCGGGACTTCCACAGATACGCAGTATTTT
few	TRBJ2-3	-	TRBV11-2	CASSLDRTDTQYF	TGTGCCAGCAGCTTAGACAGGACAGATACGCAGTATTTT
few	TRBJ1-5	TRBD1	TRBV28	CASSSHRDREEVSNQPQHF	TGTGCCAGCAGTTCTCACCGGGACAGGGAGGAGGTAAGCAATCAGCCCCAGCATTTT
-	TRBJ1-1	TRBD1	TRBV10-3	CAIKTGDTEAFF	TGTGCCATCAAAACAGGGGACACTGAAGCTTTCTTT
-	TRBJ2-7	TRBD2	TRBV13	CASSGDGLAGGPSYEQYF	TGTGCCAGCAGCGGGGACGGACTAGCGGGGGGCCCCTCCTACGAGCAGTACTTC
few	TRBJ2-7	TRBD1	TRBV7-2	CASKRQGTHEQYF	TGTGCCAGCAAGAGACAGGGGACCCACGAGCAGTACTTC
-	TRBJ1-4	-	TRBV30	CAWRLGHATNEKLFF	TGTGCCTGGAGACTGGGCCATGCAACTAATGAAAAACTGTTTTTT
few	TRBJ1-2	TRBD1	TRBV5-6	CASSLGQGVYGYTF	TGTGCCAGCAGCTTGGGACAGGGGGTCTATGGCTACACCTTC
few	TRBJ1-6	-	TRBV28	CASSTGGIFNSPLHF	TGTGCCAGCAGTACCGGCGGAATATTTAATTCACCCCTCCACTTT
-	TRBJ1-1	-	TRBV7-8	CASSSGVRPENTEAFF	TGTGCCAGCAGCTCCGGGGTAAGGCCGGAGAACACTGAAGCTTTCTTT
-	TRBJ2-7	-	TRBV25-1	CASSGSGRVRVEQYF	TGTGCCAGCAGTGGTTCGGGCAGGGTTAGGGTCGAGCAGTACTTC
-	TRBJ2-1	TRBD1	TRBV7-2	CASSYDRGSYNEQFF	TGTGCCAGCAGCTATGACAGGGGCTCCTACAATGAGCAGTTCTTC
-	TRBJ2-5	TRBD2	TRBV29-1	CSVMPSGQETQYF	TGCAGCGTTATGCCTAGCGGCCAAGAGACCCAGTACTTC
-	TRBJ2-5	TRBD2	TRBV7-7	CASSPGLAGPQETQYF	TGTGCCAGCAGCCCTGGACTAGCGGGACCGCAAGAGACCCAGTACTTC
-	TRBJ1-6	TRBD1	TRBV9	CASSPRTGVNSPLHF	TGTGCCAGCAGCCCCCGGACAGGGGTTAATTCACCCCTCCACTTT
-	TRBJ1-2	TRBD1	TRBV9	CASSVTVRGRSGDYGYTF	TGTGCCAGCAGCGTTACGGTCAGGGGGCGGTCAGGTGACTATGGCTACACCTTC
-	TRBJ2-6	-	TRBV7-2	CASRAGGTSGANVLTF	TGTGCCAGCAGGGCAGGGGGGACCTCTGGGGCCAACGTCCTGACTTTC
-	TRBJ1-1	-	TRBV5-6	CASSLRQAVNTEAFF	TGTGCCAGCAGCTTGCGGCAGGCCGTTAACACTGAAGCTTTCTTT
-	TRBJ2-3	TRBD2	TRBV9	CASSVGEGRTDTQYF	TGTGCCAGCAGCGTAGGGGAGGGGCGCACAGATACGCAGTATTTT
-	TRBJ2-7	-	TRBV28	CASSPFRAGYEQYF	TGTGCCAGCAGTCCGTTCAGGGCAGGGTACGAGCAGTACTTC
-	TRBJ1-2	-	TRBV5-1	CASSSTQGTYGYTF	TGCGCCAGCAGCTCAACACAGGGAACCTATGGCTACACCTTC
-	TRBJ1-4	-	TRBV4-1	CASSQVLGAGNEKLFF	TGCGCCAGCAGCCAAGTTCTGGGGGCAGGTAATGAAAAACTGTTTTTT
-	TRBJ2-3	TRBD2	TRBV7-3	CASSTSGGRSDTQYF	TGTGCCAGCAGCACTAGCGGGGGGAGGTCAGATACGCAGTATTTT
few	TRBJ2-5	-	TRBV28	CASSPPTGSGETQYF	TGTGCCAGCAGTCCCCCTACGGGGTCGGGGGAGACCCAGTACTTC
-	TRBJ1-1	-	TRBV7-9	CASSPDTNTEAFF	TGTGCCAGCAGCCCAGACACCAACACTGAAGCTTTCTTT
-	TRBJ2-5	TRBD2	TRBV10-3	CAISGTSGGTRTQYF	TGTGCCATCAGCGGGACTAGCGGGGGTACACGGACCCAGTACTTC
-	TRBJ2-2	-	TRBV5-4	CASSSSGERTGELFF	TGTGCCAGCAGTTCGTCAGGGGAGCGAACCGGGGAGCTGTTTTTT
few	TRBJ2-7	-	TRBV28	CASSLGDIYEQYF	TGTGCCAGCAGTCTAGGGGATATCTACGAGCAGTACTTC
-	TRBJ2-7	-	TRBV27	CASSLGGRSYEQYF	TGTGCCAGCAGTTTAGGTGGCAGGTCCTACGAGCAGTACTTC
once	TRBJ2-7	-	TRBV25-1	CASSPVRRDEQYF	TGTGCCAGCAGTCCGGTTAGGAGGGACGAGCAGTACTTC
-	TRBJ2-1	TRBD1	TRBV4-1	CASSQADRDHNVQFF	TGCGCCAGCAGCCAAGCGGACAGGGACCACAATGTGCAGTTCTTC
-	TRBJ1-2	-	TRBV5-4	CASSLQGRVQGGYTF	TGTGCCAGCAGCTTGCAGGGCAGGGTGCAGGGTGGCTACACCTTC
once	TRBJ1-2	-	TRBV30	CAWRLGQGGGYTF	TGTGCCTGGAGACTGGGCCAGGGAGGGGGCTACACCTTC
few	TRBJ1-5	-	TRBV28	CASSFALAIEYQPQHF	TGTGCCAGCAGTTTTGCCTTAGCAATCGAGTATCAGCCCCAGCATTTT
-	TRBJ1-2	-	TRBV4-3	CASSQDASALEGYTF	TGCGCCAGCAGCCAAGATGCTTCGGCCTTGGAGGGCTACACCTTC
once	TRBJ2-5	-	TRBV5-1	CASSLWGVQETQYF	TGCGCCAGCAGCTTGTGGGGGGTCCAAGAGACCCAGTACTTC
-	TRBJ1-5	-	TRBV7-9	CASRYHQPQHF	TGTGCCAGCAGATATCATCAGCCCCAGCATTTT
-	TRBJ2-5	TRBD2	TRBV4-3	CASSQDGTSGGETQYF	TGCGCCAGCAGCCAAGATGGAACTAGCGGCGGTGAGACCCAGTACTTC
-	TRBJ2-1	-	TRBV4-3	CASSQESGWVYNEQFF	TGCGCCAGCAGCCAAGAATCCGGGTGGGTCTACAATGAGCAGTTCTTC
-	TRBJ2-7	TRBD1	TRBV18	CASSPPTAGGKLEQYF	TGTGCCAGCTCACCACCGACGGCAGGGGGTAAATTGGAGCAGTACTTC
-	TRBJ1-3	-	TRBV6-6	CASLRGADRNTIYF	TGTGCCAGCCTCCGGGGGGCCGACCGAAACACCATATATTTT
-	TRBJ1-2	TRBD1	TRBV7-8	CASSPQTGGSGYTF	TGTGCCAGCAGCCCCCAAACAGGGGGCTCTGGCTACACCTTC
few	TRBJ1-1	-	TRBV4-1	CASSQDRTATYTEAFF	TGCGCCAGCAGCCAAGATAGGACAGCAACCTACACTGAAGCTTTCTTT
once	TRBJ2-1	-	TRBV6-5	CASSYDWETPYNEQFF	TGTGCCAGCAGTTACGATTGGGAGACTCCTTACAATGAGCAGTTCTTC
-	TRBJ2-7	TRBD1	TRBV5-1	CASSLAVGTGVRSYEQYF	TGCGCCAGCAGCTTGGCAGTCGGGACAGGGGTCCGCTCCTACGAGCAGTACTTC
-	TRBJ1-5	TRBD1	TRBV18	CASSPDRAINQPQHF	TGTGCCAGCTCACCGGACAGGGCAATCAATCAGCCCCAGCATTTT
once	TRBJ1-6	-	TRBV28	CASTPRGRGLVSPLHF	TGTGCCAGCACCCCTCGTGGCAGGGGATTGGTTTCACCCCTCCACTTT
few	TRBJ1-1	-	TRBV11-2	CASSLARTEAFF	TGTGCCAGCAGCTTAGCGCGGACTGAAGCTTTCTTT
few	TRBJ2-7	TRBD1	TRBV5-6	CASSLGGQGTREQYF	TGTGCCAGCAGCTTGGGGGGACAGGGGACGAGGGAGCAGTACTTC
-	TRBJ2-7	-	TRBV27	CASSPLQGTRYEQYF	TGTGCCAGCAGTCCCCTCCAGGGAACAAGGTACGAGCAGTACTTC
-	TRBJ2-7	TRBD1	TRBV5-5	CASSLTIGQGSYEQYF	TGTGCCAGCAGCTTGACTATCGGACAGGGATCCTACGAGCAGTACTTC
-	TRBJ2-3	TRBD2	TRBV4-1	CASSQRGGGGTDTQYF	TGCGCCAGCAGCCAGCGGGGGGGCGGGGGCACAGATACGCAGTATTTT
-	TRBJ1-4	-	TRBV4-1	CASSQDLGQTTNEKLFF	TGCGCCAGCAGCCAAGATCTTGGGCAGACAACTAATGAAAAACTGTTTTTT